This T cell receptor (beta chain) was recovered during a study of cytomegalovirus exposure and HLA in healthy donors. Regarding the study as a whole: Some TCR beta chains (about 170 of them) were listed as cytomegalovirus-associated. Earlier findings revealed that most TCR beta V segments proved productive either about 90% or about 30% of the time.

PCR primers comprised 60 Vbeta and 13 Jbeta primers. Generated by immunoSEQ multiplex PCR, the TCRdb table keeps only in-frame clones and is missing some. The sample yields some 88,000 clones, less than 65% seen once. Worth noting for this clone: Its target is not known.

Looked up from germline, CDR1 is LGHNA and CDR2 is YNFKEQ. CDR3 size: 14 residues. V lost 1 base and J 2 bases, leaving 9 bases between the germline ends. Sequencing was done on a sample of PBMCs. This TCR derives from a woman under 40 in good health and CMV-seronegative. V is TRBV4-2 and J is TRBJ2-7; tentative D call: TRBD2 (7 bases). The CDR3 loop is CASSQGEGAYEQYF. Here the CDR3 DNA reads TGTGCCAGCAGCCAAGGGGAGGGGGCCTACGAGCAGTACTTC.